The subject of this entry is one T cell receptor beta chain. Its antigen has not been determined. The sample is drawn from a study of cytomegalovirus exposure and HLA in healthy donors (dated by TCRdb to the late 2010s). For the wider study: According to an earlier analysis of around 600 of the donors, about 179 million T cells yielded 90 million to 130 million unique TCR beta sequences and about 300 Gb of sequence data. Roughly 300 gigabases of sequencing data and around 85 million unique TCR sequences made up an early release that covered 500 to 650 HLA-typed donors. The genetic ancestry cluster associated with self-reported Caucasian donors included roughly 84% of the roughly 380 genotyped donors. The study aimed to test whether signatures of past pathogen exposure could be identified by cataloging public T cell receptors. The study used immunosequencing to profile the T cell repertoires of 600 to 850 subjects and linked those repertoires to cytomegalovirus serostatus. Along with the roughly 700-subject first cohort, a separate validation cohort of some 130 different subjects was used. To predict cytomegalovirus infection status, the study brought together high-throughput TCR immunosequencing, statistical association of individual TCRs with disease status, and machine learning. To study patterns of TCR occurrence, a later analysis re-analyzed previously published TCR beta repertoires from around 660 donors and added high-resolution HLA genotyping. The later analysis used no new phenotypic data to find candidate immune exposures, relying instead on TCR beta sequences and their occurrence across donors. An earlier analysis of 587 of the donors used high-throughput TCR beta sequencing to judge whether each TCR beta V gene segment behaved as functional or pseudogenic. Donor age, sex, ethnicity and CMV serostatus were compiled together with the repertoire data. In a later genetic analysis, genome-wide SNP genotypes for 398 of the 666 donors were used, and that subset was treated as a discovery cohort. Every discovery cohort repertoire had been produced on one sequencing platform. HLA typing covered class I and class II loci at four-digit resolution. Typing coverage differed by locus: A, B, C, DRB1 and DQB1 were typed in roughly 620-640 donors, DQA1 in about 500, DPA1 in some 570, and DPB1 in about 450. Roughly 5 DR-DQ haplotypes were handled as single units for association and clustering, since linkage in the cohort was strong. On average, about 240,000 unique TCR beta nucleotide sequences were sequenced per donor among a few hundred genotyped donors of the cohort, with roughly 20% of those sequences being non-productive.

To prepare the library, the immunoSEQ multiplex PCR assay was applied. For the multiplex PCR, a mixture combining 60 forward primers for TCR Vbeta segments and 13 reverse primers for TCR Jbeta segments was used. Amplification of the CDR3 region of rearranged TCR beta genes was performed with a multiplex PCR assay on genomic DNA. The Illumina HiSeq System was used to sequence the amplified TCR beta libraries as 87-base-pair reads. On the authors' methods: In a later analysis, tens of millions of unique TCR beta chains were counted across the roughly 610 repertoires, and approximately 11 million of these chains were shared by at least two donors. A nearest-neighbor algorithm error-corrected the raw reads and collapsed the reads into unique sequences, merging closely related sequences to remove PCR and sequencing errors. Alignment of CDR3 sequences to IMGT reference sequences was used to assign V, D and J gene segments. For a sequence to be retained, at least a six-nucleotide match to both a V gene segment and a J gene segment was required. A rearrangement counted as productive if the CDR3 had no stop codons and remained in frame with V and J, and every other rearrangement counted as non-productive. Following IMGT convention, CDR3 was defined as the stretch from the second conserved V-encoded cysteine to the conserved J-encoded phenylalanine. Sequences without an unambiguous match to a single V gene segment were excluded from the earlier analysis of about 630 of the donors. In an earlier analysis of some 590 of the donors, a V segment was called functional when productive rearrangements were above 56.7%, and segregating when the standard deviation between donors exceeded 5%. A statistical classification framework was built to diagnose cytomegalovirus status from the catalog of TCR beta chain sequences. In a later analysis, TCR nucleotide sequences were compared against IMGT/GENE-DB human TR gene sequences so that V and J genes could be assigned. In a later analysis, CDR3 sequences and most-parsimonious VDJ recombination scenarios were assigned using the TCRdist pipeline. In a later analysis, each TCR beta chain was defined by its CDR3 amino acid sequence together with its V-gene family, and reads lacking a unique V-gene family were excluded. To address suspected cross-contamination and a sequencing artifact, a later analysis removed approximately 590 highly shared, low-generation-probability nucleotide sequences. In a later analysis, a clonal expansion index was calculated for each public chain from normalized within-repertoire ranks of inferred template counts. In a later analysis, generation probabilities were computed using a VDJ recombination model fitted to out-of-frame rearrangements, and the results were checked against IGoR. A later analysis scored TCR-TCR, TCR-HLA and TCR-CMV co-occurrence with hypergeometric tests, applying a repertoire-size bias correction to TCR pairs. False discovery rates were estimated in a later analysis by permuting HLA or CMV assignments 20 times. A later analysis grouped co-occurring TCRs with DBSCAN, adding TCRdist sequence similarity when clustering within HLA-allele-positive subsets. Co-occurrence clustering excluded repertoires with fewer than 30,000 or more than 120,000 public chains, plus five with anomalous nucleotide sharing. TCRdb mirrors the immuneACCESS table, restricted to in-frame sequences. Some clones are absent from its copies; in checked studies, under half trace to an unresolved V gene, and the reason for the others is unknown. For V, J and clone size, that table is used; D and trimming come from the DNA. The sample's table lists a count of 130,000 to 150,000 clones. The ten biggest clones cover approximately 2.4% of the sample.

In total, just over 650 healthy bone marrow donors made up the cohort. Cohort members were all nominally healthy when sampled, although unrecorded immune exposures were likely present. The donor tested CMV seronegative, placing the donor among the 350 to 400 seronegative members of the cohort. A peripheral blood sample was provided by each donor, and peripheral blood mononuclear cells were used for TCR beta sequencing. The Qiagen DNeasy Blood Extraction Kit was used to extract genomic DNA from the blood cell samples. Study-wide conclusions, independent of this receptor: Immune exposure information for the cohort was limited to CMV serostatus. V-gene and J-gene trimming of TCR beta chains was associated with a missense DCLRE1C variant in a later genetic analysis, and the association was replicated in an independent cohort. In this cohort, only TCR beta chains were sequenced, and detectable features were limited by the absence of alpha or paired-chain data. A later genetic analysis reported fewer N-insertions in productive TCRs among donors in an Asian-associated ancestry cluster than the roughly 720-donor mean. The authors suggested that the approach could potentially be generalized to other disease states and immunological phenotypes. When HLA alleles, especially DR and DQ, strongly co-occurred, TCR associations were difficult to assign to individual alleles. An earlier analysis of roughly 570 of the donors showed that most TCR beta V segments appeared in productive rearrangements either about 90% or about 30% of the time, which broadly matched IMGT annotations. Seventeen rarely observed V segments, including chromosome 9 orphons, were excluded from the earlier analysis of approximately 500 of the donors because counts were too low. Correlated functional status among segregating V segments might be attributable to linkage disequilibrium, but an unknown experimental factor could not be ruled out. Because HLA typing was missing for some donors at each locus, association tests included only the typed subset. In a later analysis, over 15,000 TCR beta sequences were associated with specific HLA alleles at a false discovery rate of 0.05. A few of the identified cytomegalovirus-associated TCR beta chains were confirmed in vitro to be specific for cytomegalovirus antigens. Several of the top co-occurrence clusters appeared to be linked to parvovirus B19, influenza, CMV and Epstein-Barr virus, according to a later analysis. In a later analysis, HLA-associated TCR beta chains showed more clonal expansion and lower generation probabilities than non-associated chains that were equally common. In a later analysis, TCR association rates were found to vary across HLA loci, with the most associated TCRs seen for DRB1 alleles and the fewest for HLA-C alleles. A cluster of highly shared sequence variants was judged likely to be a technical artifact of the sequencing pipeline. A later analysis found that most CMV-associated TCR beta chains appeared HLA-restricted, with HLA associations seemingly driven largely by CMV exposure. Presence/absence analyses assumed roughly uniform sequencing depth across donors, an assumption that may not hold. The classifier was reported to diagnose cytomegalovirus status with high specificity and sensitivity in both the original cohort and the validation cohort. A total of 150 to 200 TCR beta chains were listed by the study as associated with cytomegalovirus. Most TCR sequences were observed very rarely across donors, whereas some public TCRs were present in many individuals. A further reported finding was that TCR beta sequences accurately predicted the HLA-A and HLA-B alleles for most subjects in the first cohort. Some IMGT-functional V segments, including TRBV6-2 and TRBV6-3, could not be distinguished by the 87-base-pair reads and were therefore excluded.

The CDR3 measures 14 amino acids from cysteine to phenylalanine. The DNA shown is the 42-base CDR3, in frame from base 1. At the junction V is shortened by 6 bases and J by 3 bases, with 17 bases in between. The CDR1 and CDR2 encoded by the germline V gene are SQVTM and ANQGSEA. Recombination connected TRBV29-1 to TRBJ1-2; TRBD1 is perhaps the D gene, given 6 matching bases. The source is a man in his forties in good health and CMV-seronegative. Sequences were obtained from PBMCs. The DNA is TGCAGCGTGGCGCCTTTCAACAGGGACTATGGCTACACCTTC. It specifies CSVAPFNRDYGYTF.